This T cell receptor beta chain was identified during a study of shared clonotypes between healthy human individuals. Study information: A couple of women and a few men aged 18 to 49 served as donors. Researchers assigned three CD4 naive, three CD4 memory, two CD8 naive and one CD8 memory plate to each donor.

Investigators divided CD4+ cells into CD45RA+ naive and CD45RA-negative memory subsets. The CDR3 spans 12 residues. Germline assignment: CDR1 SNHLY and CDR2 FYNNEI. Trimming took off 7 bases at V and 6 bases at J, with 11 bases between the two ends. Sequencing was performed with immunoSEQ multiplex PCR; in TCRdb, only in-frame clones are kept and a portion is missing. The sample lists about 1.1 million clones; approximately 80% were seen once. Sequenced sample: memory CD4+ T cells from PBMCs. Sample subset: CD45RA-negative fraction. The V call is TRBV2, the J call TRBJ2-3, with D maybe TRBD2 (6 bases). The sequence was collected from a man between 18 and 29 years old in good health. Some clones in this sample may be carry-over from other donors' samples. CDR3 nucleotide sequence: TGTGCCAGCAATCTAGCGTCGGATACGCAGTATTTT. It yields the protein CASNLASDTQYF.